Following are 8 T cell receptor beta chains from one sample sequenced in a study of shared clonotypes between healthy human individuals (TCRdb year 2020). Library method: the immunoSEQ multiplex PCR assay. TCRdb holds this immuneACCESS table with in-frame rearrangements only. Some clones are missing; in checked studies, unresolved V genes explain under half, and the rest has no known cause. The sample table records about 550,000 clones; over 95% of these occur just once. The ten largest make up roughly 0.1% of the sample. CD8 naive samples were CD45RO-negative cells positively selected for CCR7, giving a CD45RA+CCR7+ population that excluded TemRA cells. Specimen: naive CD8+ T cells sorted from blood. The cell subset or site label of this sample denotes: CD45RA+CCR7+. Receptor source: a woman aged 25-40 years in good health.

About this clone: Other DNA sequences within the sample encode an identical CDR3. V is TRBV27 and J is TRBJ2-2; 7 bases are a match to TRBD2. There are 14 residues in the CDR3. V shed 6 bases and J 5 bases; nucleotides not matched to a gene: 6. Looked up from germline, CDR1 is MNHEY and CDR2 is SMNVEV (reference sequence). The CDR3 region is CASRLGGGTGELFF. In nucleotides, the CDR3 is TGTGCCAGCAGGCTGGGGGGGGGAACCGGGGAGCTGTTTTTT.

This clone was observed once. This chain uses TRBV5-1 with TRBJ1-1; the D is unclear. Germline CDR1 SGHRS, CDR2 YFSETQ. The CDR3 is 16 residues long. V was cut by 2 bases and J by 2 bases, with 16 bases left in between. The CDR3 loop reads CASSFDIARVNTEAFF. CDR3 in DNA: TGCGCCAGCAGCTTCGATATCGCGAGGGTAAACACTGAAGCTTTCTTT.

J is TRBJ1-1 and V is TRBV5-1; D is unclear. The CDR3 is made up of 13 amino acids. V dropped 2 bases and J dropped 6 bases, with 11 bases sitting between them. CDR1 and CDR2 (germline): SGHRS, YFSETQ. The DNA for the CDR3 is TGCGCCAGCAGCTTATCGGGTGCCGCTGAAGCTTTCTTT. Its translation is CASSLSGAAEAFF.

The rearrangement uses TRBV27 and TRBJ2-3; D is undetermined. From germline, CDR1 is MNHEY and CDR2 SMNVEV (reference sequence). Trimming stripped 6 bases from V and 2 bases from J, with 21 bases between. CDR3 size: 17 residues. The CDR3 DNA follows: TGTGCCAGCAGATACCTCGGACCAATGACACACACAGATACGCAGTATTTT. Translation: CASRYLGPMTHTDTQYF.

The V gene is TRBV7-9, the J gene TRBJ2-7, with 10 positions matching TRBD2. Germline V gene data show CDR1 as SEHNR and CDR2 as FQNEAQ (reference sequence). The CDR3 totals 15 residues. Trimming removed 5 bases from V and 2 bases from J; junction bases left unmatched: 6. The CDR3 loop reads CASSPGLAAAYEQYF. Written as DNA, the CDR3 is TGTGCCAGCAGCCCCGGACTAGCGGCGGCCTACGAGCAGTACTTC.

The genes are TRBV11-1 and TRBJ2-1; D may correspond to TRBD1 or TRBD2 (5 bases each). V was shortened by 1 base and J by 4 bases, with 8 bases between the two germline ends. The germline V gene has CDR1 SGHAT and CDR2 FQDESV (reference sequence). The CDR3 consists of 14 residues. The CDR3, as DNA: TGTGCCAGCAGCTTAGTTGGGGGATACAATGAGCAGTTCTTC. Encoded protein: CASSLVGGYNEQFF.

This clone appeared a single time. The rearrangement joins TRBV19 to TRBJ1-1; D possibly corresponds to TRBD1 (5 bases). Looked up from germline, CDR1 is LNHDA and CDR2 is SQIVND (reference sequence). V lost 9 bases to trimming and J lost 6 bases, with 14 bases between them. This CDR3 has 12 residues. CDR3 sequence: CASNGGDPEAFF. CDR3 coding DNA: TGTGCCAGCAATGGGGGAGACCCTGAAGCTTTCTTT.

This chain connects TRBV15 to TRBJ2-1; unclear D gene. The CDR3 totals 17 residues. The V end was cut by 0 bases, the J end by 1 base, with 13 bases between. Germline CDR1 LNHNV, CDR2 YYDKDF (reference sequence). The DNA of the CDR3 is TGTGCCACCAGCAGAGAGGGTCGACACTCTTCCTACAATGAGCAGTTCTTC. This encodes CATSREGRHSSYNEQFF.